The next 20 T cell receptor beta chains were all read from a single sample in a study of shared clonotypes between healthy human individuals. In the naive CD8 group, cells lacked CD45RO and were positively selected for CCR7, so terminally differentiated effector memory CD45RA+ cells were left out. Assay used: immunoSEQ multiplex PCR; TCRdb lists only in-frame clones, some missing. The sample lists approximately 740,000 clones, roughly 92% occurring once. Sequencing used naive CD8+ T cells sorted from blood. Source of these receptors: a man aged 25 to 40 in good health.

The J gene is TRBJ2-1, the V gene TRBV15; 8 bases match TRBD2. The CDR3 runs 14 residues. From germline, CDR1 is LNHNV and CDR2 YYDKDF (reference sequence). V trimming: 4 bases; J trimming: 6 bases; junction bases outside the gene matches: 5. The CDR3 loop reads CATSTGLASNEQFF. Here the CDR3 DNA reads TGTGCCACCAGCACAGGACTAGCCTCCAATGAGCAGTTCTTC.

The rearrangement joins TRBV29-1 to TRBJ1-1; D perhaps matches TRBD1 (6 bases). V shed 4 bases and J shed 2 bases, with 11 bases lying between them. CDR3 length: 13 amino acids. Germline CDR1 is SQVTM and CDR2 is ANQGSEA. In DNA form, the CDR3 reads TGCAGCGTTGTCAGGGGCGGTAACACTGAAGCTTTCTTT. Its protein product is CSVVRGGNTEAFF.

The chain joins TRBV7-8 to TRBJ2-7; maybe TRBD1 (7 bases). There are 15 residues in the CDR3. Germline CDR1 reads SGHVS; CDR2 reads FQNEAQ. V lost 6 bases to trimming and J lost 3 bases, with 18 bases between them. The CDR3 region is CASSWGAGQNYEQYF. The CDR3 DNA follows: TGTGCCAGCAGTTGGGGCGCGGGACAGAACTACGAGCAGTACTTC.

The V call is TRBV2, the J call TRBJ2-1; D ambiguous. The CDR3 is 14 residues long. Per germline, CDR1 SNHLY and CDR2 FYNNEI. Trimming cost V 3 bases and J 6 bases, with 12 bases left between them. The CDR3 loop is CASSDPRKGNEQFF. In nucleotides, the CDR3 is TGTGCCAGCAGTGACCCTAGGAAGGGCAATGAGCAGTTCTTC.

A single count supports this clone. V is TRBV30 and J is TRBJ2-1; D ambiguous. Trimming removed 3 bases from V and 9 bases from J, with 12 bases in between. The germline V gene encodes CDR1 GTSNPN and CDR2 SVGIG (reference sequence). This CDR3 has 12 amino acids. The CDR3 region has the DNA TGTGCCTGGAGCGACGCAGAGGTTGAGCAGTTCTTC. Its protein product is CAWSDAEVEQFF.

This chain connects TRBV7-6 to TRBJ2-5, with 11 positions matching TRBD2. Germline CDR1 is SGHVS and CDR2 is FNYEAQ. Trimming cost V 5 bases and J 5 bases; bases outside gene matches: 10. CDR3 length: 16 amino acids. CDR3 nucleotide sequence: TGTGCCAGCAGCCTTGGACTAGCGGGCCCGGCGGAGACCCAGTACTTC. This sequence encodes CASSLGLAGPAETQYF.

The CDR3 protein is CASSEEGGTLISYEQYF. In nucleotides, the CDR3 is TGTGCCAGCAGTGAAGAAGGAGGGACACTGATTTCCTACGAGCAGTACTTC. This chain links TRBV6-1 with TRBJ2-7; possibly TRBD1 or TRBD2 for D (6 bases each). V lost 1 base and J 1 base, leaving 17 bases between the germline ends. This CDR3 has 17 residues. The germline CDR1 and CDR2 sequences are MNHNS and SASEGT.

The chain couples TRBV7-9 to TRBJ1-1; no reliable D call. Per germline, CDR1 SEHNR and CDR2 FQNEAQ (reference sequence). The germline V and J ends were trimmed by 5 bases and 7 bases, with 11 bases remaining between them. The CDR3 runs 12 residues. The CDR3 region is CASSITYSEAFF. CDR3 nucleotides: TGTGCCAGCAGCATCACTTACAGTGAAGCTTTCTTT.

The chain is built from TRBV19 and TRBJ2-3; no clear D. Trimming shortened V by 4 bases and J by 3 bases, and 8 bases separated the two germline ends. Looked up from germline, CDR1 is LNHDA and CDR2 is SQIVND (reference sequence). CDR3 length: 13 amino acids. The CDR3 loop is CASSTYRTDTQYF. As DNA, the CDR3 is TGTGCCAGTAGTACCTACCGGACAGATACGCAGTATTTT.

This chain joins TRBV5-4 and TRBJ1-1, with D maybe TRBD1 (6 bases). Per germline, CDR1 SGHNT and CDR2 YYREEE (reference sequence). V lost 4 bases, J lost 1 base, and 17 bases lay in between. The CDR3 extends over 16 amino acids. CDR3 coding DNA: TGTGCCAGCAGCCTCCGTGGGACATCTCAGAACACTGAAGCTTTCTTT. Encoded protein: CASSLRGTSQNTEAFF. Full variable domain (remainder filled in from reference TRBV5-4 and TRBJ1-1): ETGVTQSPTHLIKTRGQQVTLRCSSQSGHNTVSWYQQALGQGPQFIFQYYREEENGRGNFPPRFSGLQFPNYSSELNVNALELDDSALYLCASSLRGTSQNTEAFFGQGTRLTVV.

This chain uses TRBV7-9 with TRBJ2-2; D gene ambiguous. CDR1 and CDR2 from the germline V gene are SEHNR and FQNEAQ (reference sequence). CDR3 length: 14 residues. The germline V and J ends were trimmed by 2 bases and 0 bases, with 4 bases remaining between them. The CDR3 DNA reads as TGTGCCAGCAGCTTACTACCGAACACCGGGGAGCTGTTTTTT. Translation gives CASSLLPNTGELFF.

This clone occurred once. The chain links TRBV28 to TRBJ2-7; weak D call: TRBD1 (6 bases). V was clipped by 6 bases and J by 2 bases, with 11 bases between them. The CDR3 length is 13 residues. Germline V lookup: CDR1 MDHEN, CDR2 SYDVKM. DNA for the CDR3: TGTGCCAGCAGGGGGACACTAACCTACGAGCAGTACTTC. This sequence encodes CASRGTLTYEQYF.

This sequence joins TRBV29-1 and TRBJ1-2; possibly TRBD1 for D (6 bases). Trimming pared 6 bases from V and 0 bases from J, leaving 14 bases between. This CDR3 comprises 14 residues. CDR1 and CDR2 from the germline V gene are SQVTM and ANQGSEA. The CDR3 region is CSVSGTLANYGYTF. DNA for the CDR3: TGCAGCGTCTCCGGGACACTTGCTAACTATGGCTACACCTTC. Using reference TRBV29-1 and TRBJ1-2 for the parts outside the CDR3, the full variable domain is SAVISQKPSRDICQRGTSLTIQCQVDSQVTMMFWYRQQPGQSLTLIATANQGSEATYESGFVIDKFPISRPNLTFSTLTVSNMSPEDSSIYLCSVSGTLANYGYTFGSGTRLTVV.

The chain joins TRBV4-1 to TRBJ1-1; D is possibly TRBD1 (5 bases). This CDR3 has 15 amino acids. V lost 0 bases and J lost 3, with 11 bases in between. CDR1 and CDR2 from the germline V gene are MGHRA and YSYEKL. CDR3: CASSQEGARDTEAFF. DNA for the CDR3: TGCGCCAGCAGCCAAGAAGGGGCGAGGGACACTGAAGCTTTCTTT.

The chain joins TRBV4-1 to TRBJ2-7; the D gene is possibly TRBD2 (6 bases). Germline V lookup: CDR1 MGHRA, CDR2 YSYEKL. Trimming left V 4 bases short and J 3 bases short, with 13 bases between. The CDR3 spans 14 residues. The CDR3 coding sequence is TGCGCCAGCAGCCCGCGGGACGGGGGCTACGAGCAGTACTTC. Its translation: CASSPRDGGYEQYF.

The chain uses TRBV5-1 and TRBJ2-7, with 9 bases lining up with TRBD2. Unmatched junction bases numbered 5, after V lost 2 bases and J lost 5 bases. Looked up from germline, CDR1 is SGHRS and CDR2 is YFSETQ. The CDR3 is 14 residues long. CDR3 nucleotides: TGCGCCAGCAGCTTATCCTTAGCGGGAGACGAGCAGTACTTC. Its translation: CASSLSLAGDEQYF. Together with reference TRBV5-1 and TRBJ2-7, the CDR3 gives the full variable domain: KAGVTQTPRYLIKTRGQQVTLSCSPISGHRSVSWYQQTPGQGLQFLFEYFSETQRNKGNFPGRFSGRQFSNSRSEMNVSTLELGDSALYLCASSLSLAGDEQYFGPGTRLTVT.

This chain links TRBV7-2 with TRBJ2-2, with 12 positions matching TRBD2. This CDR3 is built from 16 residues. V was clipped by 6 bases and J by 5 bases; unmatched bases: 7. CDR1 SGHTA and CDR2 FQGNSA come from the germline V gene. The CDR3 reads CASSWTSGAGTGELFF. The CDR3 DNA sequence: TGTGCCAGCAGTTGGACTAGCGGGGCAGGTACCGGGGAGCTGTTTTTT.

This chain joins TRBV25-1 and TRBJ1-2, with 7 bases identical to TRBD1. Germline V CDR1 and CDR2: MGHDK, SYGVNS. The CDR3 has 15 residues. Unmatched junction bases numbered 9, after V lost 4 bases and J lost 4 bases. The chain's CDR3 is CASSGGDSFPYGYTF. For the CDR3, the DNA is TGTGCCAGCAGTGGGGGGGACAGCTTCCCCTATGGCTACACCTTC.

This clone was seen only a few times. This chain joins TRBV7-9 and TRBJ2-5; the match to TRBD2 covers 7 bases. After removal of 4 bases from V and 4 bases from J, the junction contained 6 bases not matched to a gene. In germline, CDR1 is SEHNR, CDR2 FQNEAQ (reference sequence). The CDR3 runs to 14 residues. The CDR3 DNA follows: TGTGCCAGCAGCTCGACGACTAGCCCAGAGACCCAGTACTTC. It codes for CASSSTTSPETQYF.

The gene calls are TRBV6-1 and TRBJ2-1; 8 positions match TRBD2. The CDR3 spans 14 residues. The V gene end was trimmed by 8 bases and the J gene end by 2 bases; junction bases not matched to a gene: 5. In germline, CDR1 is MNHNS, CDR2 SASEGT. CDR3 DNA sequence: TGTGCCAGCCCCGGGAGGGGAACCTACAATGAGCAGTTCTTC. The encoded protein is CASPGRGTYNEQFF.